This T cell receptor (beta chain) was sequenced in a study of blood T cell repertoires in COVID-19. Study information: Donors in the United States, Italy and Spain gave samples during acute or convalescent COVID-19. T cells, B-cell-depleted T cells, or PBMCs provided the cDNA or gDNA that served as material.

In the original workflow: Using reference gene primer amplification, nucleated cell counts were estimated. Clones were sequenced by immunoSEQ multiplex PCR, and TCRdb holds only the in-frame ones, with some missing. Clone size and V and J calls were adopted from that table, with D and trimming inferred from the DNA. The data contain approximately 100,000 clones, 86% of them singletons. CDR3 length: 15 amino acids. Germline CDR1 is LNHNV and CDR2 is YYDKDF (reference sequence). Between the trimmed V and J ends, which lost 1 base and 4 bases, there was a span of 11 bases. The chain links TRBV15 to TRBJ2-1; D not resolved. The source material was peripheral blood. The sequence was collected from a human donor in a cohort sampled during active COVID-19. CDR3 sequence: CATSRVRQGYNEQFF. Written as DNA, the CDR3 is TGTGCCACCAGCAGAGTAAGACAAGGATACAATGAGCAGTTCTTC.